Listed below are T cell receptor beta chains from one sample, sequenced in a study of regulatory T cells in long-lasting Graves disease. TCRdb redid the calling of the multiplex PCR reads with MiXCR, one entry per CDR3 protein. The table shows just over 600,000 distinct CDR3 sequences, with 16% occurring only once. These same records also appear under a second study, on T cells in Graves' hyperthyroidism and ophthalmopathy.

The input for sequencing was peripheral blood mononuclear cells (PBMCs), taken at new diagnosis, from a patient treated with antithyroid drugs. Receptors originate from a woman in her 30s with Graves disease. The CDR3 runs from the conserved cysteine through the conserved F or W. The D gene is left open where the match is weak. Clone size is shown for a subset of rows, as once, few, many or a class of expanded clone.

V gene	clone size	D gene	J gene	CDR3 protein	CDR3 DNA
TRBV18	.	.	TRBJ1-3	CASSPPLLYSGNTIYF	TGTGCCAGCTCACCACCACTCCTATACTCTGGAAACACCATATATTTT
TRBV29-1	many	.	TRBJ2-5	CSVVTGTYQETQYF	TGCAGCGTTGTTACAGGGACCTACCAAGAGACCCAGTACTTC
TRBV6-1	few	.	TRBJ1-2	CASSRDTNYGYTF	TGTGCCAGCAGTCGTGACACAAACTATGGCTACACCTTC
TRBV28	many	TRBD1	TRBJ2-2	CASRGGDRRATGELFF	TGTGCCAGCCGCGGAGGGGACAGGAGGGCCACCGGGGAGCTGTTTTTT
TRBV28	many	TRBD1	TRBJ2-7	CASRDRPYEQYF	TGTGCCAGCAGGGACAGGCCTTACGAGCAGTACTTC
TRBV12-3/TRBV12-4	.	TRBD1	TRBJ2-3	CASSFGQGPAIGVGTQYF	TGTGCCAGCAGTTTCGGACAGGGCCCGGCCATAGGGGTGGGTACGCAGTATTTT
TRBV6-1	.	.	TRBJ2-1	CASNFIADTRGEQFF	TGTGCCAGCAACTTTATAGCGGATACTCGGGGTGAGCAGTTCTTC
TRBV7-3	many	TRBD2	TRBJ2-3	CASSLKPPEAGGSTDTQYF	TGTGCCAGCAGCTTAAAACCGCCGGAAGCGGGAGGTAGCACAGATACGCAGTATTTT
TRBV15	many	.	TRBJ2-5	CATSRDSAGTQYF	TGTGCCACCAGCAGAGATAGTGCGGGGACCCAGTACTTC
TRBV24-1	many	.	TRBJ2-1	CATSLNIGPADNEQFF	TGTGCCACCAGTTTAAACATAGGGCCCGCTGACAATGAGCAGTTCTTC
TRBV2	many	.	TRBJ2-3	CASSVATGESTDTQYF	TGTGCCAGCAGCGTTGCAACGGGAGAGTCCACAGATACGCAGTATTTT